Sequencing of this T cell receptor (beta chain) was carried out in a study of cytomegalovirus exposure and HLA in healthy donors. The study, taken as a whole, reports: Donor immune exposure was known only as CMV serostatus.

Amplification used 60 Vbeta primers and 13 Jbeta primers. Libraries were prepared by immunoSEQ multiplex PCR; TCRdb keeps only in-frame clonotypes and omits some of them. The top ten hold roughly 4% of the sample, which has fewer than 150,000 clones, about 80% seen once. Remarks on this clone: Antigen unknown.

The ends were cut back, 5 bases at V and 5 bases at J, with 19 bases in the middle. The CDR3 contains 15 residues. Germline-derived CDR1 and CDR2 are ENHRY and SYGVKD. The rearrangement joins TRBV10-3 to TRBJ2-7; D is possibly TRBD1 (5 bases). The TCR originated in a man in his forties in good health and CMV-seropositive. The sequenced sample consisted of PBMCs. CDR3 in DNA: TGTGCCATCAGTCAGCAACAGGAGTCCGAGAACGAGCAGTACTTC. Protein sequence: CAISQQQESENEQYF.